This is a list of T cell receptor beta chains from one sample in a study of monozygotic twins with cystic fibrosis. The assay was immunoSEQ multiplex PCR, and TCRdb's table has in-frame clones only and misses some. In the table there are around 10,000 clones, about 96% of which are singletons. Sequencing was done on a sample of blood. Every receptor here comes from a boy between 10 and 17 years old with cystic fibrosis. Both conserved end residues are part of each CDR3. A D gene is named only where the DNA matches it firmly. Size tells how often a clone was seen (once, few, many) or the class of an expanded clone, and some rows leave it out.

NA NA TRBJ2-7 TRBV4-1 TGCGCCAGCAGCCAAGATCTCGCCCGGGCCTCCTACGAGCAGTACTTC CASSQDLARASYEQYF
NA NA TRBJ1-5 TRBV7-8 TGTGCCAGCAGCTTAGCGCCCGAGGTTCAGCCCCAGCATTTT CASSLAPEVQPQHF
NA NA TRBJ2-7 TRBV4-1 TGCGCCAGCAGCCCAGGCCCCACCGGGCTCTACGAGCAGTACTTC CASSPGPTGLYEQYF
NA TRBD2 TRBJ2-2 TRBV5-1 TGCGCCAGCAGCACGAACCGGGGGGCCGGGGAGCTGTTTTTT CASSTNRGAGELFF
once NA TRBJ1-2 TRBV5-6 TGTGCCAGCAGCTTGTATTCGACAGGTCGGAACTATGGCTACACCTTC CASSLYSTGRNYGYTF
NA NA TRBJ2-3 TRBV6-4 TGTGCCAGCAGTGACGGGCTAGGGGGAGATACGCAGTATTTT CASSDGLGGDTQYF
NA NA TRBJ1-2 TRBV9 TGTGCCAGCAGCGGTCTTGGCTACACCTTC CASSGLGYTF
NA TRBD1 TRBJ1-6 TRBV30 TGTGCCTGGAGTCTCCGACAGGGGAATTCACCCCTCCACTTT CAWSLRQGNSPLHF
NA NA TRBJ2-4 TRBV7-8 TGTGCCAGCAGCTTACCTCATTCCCCGGCTGGGGCCAAAAACATTCAGTACTTC CASSLPHSPAGAKNIQYF
NA NA TRBJ1-5 TRBV6-6 TGTGCCAGCAGTTATAGGGTTATCCACTATCAATCGCCCCAGCATTTT CASSYRVIHYQSPQHF
NA NA TRBJ2-3 TRBV7-8 TGTGCCAGCAGCTTAGGGGCCGTGGGGGCCATTTCGGGCACAGATACGCAGTATTTT CASSLGAVGAISGTDTQYF
NA TRBD1 TRBJ2-1 TRBV5-6 TGTGCCAGCAGGCAGGGGGTCGATACCTACAATGAGCAGTTCTTC CASRQGVDTYNEQFF
NA NA TRBJ1-2 TRBV7-2 TGTGCCAGCAGCCTAGGCGGGAGGACGGACGGCTACACCTTC CASSLGGRTDGYTF
NA TRBD2 TRBJ2-1 TRBV5-5 TGTGCCAGCAGCTTTAGCGGGACCATTTCCTACAATGAGCAGTTCTTC CASSFSGTISYNEQFF
NA NA TRBJ2-3 TRBV27 TGTGCCAGCAGTTTAACTCGGGCGGATACGCAGTATTTT CASSLTRADTQYF
NA NA TRBJ1-2 TRBV5-4 TGTGCCAGCAGCCTGGACTGGGCGGTGAGGGGCTACACCTTC CASSLDWAVRGYTF